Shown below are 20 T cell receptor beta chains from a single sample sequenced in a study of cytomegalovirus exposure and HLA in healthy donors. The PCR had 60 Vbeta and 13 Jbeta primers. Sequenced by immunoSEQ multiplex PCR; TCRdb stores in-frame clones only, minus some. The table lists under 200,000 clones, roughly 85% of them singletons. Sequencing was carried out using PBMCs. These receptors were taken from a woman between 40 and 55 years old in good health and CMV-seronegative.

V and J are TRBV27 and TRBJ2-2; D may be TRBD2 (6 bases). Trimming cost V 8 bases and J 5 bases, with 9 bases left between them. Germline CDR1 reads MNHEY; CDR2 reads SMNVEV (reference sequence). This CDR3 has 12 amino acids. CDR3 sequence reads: CASYGGTGELFF. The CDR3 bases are TGTGCCAGCTACGGAGGGACCGGGGAGCTGTTTTTT.

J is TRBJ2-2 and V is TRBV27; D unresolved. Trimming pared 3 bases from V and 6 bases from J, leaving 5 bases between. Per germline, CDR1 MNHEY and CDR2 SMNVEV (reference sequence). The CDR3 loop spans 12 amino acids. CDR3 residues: CASSFVAGELFF. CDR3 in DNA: TGTGCCAGCAGTTTCGTCGCCGGGGAGCTGTTTTTT.

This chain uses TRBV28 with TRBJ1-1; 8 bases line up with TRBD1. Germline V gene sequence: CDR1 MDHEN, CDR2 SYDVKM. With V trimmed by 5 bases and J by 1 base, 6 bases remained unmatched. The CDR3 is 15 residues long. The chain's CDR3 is CASSTQGAANTEAFF. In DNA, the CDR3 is TGTGCCAGCAGTACCCAGGGGGCAGCGAACACTGAAGCTTTCTTT. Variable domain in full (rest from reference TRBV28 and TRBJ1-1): DVKVTQSSRYLVKRTGEKVFLECVQDMDHENMFWYRQDPGLGLRLIYFSYDVKMKEKGDIPEGYSVSREKKERFSLILESASTNQTSMYLCASSTQGAANTEAFFGQGTRLTVV.

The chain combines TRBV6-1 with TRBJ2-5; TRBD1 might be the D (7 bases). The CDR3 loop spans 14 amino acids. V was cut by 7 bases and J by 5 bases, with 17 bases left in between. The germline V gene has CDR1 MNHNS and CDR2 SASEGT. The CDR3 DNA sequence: TGTGCCAGCAATCCAGGGGGGATTATGGAGACCCAGTACTTC. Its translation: CASNPGGIMETQYF.

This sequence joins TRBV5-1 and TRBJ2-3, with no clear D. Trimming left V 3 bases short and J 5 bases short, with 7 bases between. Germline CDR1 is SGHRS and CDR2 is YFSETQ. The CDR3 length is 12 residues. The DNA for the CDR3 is TGCGCCAGCAGCTCCCCTTTAGATACGCAGTATTTT. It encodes CASSSPLDTQYF. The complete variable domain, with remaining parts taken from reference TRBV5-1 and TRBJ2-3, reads KAGVTQTPRYLIKTRGQQVTLSCSPISGHRSVSWYQQTPGQGLQFLFEYFSETQRNKGNFPGRFSGRQFSNSRSEMNVSTLELGDSALYLCASSSPLDTQYFGPGTRLTVL.

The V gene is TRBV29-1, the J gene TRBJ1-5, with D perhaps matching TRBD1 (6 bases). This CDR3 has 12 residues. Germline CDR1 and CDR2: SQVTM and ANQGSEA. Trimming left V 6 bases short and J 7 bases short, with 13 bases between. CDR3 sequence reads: CSVVTGGQPQHF. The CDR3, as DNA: TGCAGCGTCGTTACGGGGGGCCAGCCCCAGCATTTT.

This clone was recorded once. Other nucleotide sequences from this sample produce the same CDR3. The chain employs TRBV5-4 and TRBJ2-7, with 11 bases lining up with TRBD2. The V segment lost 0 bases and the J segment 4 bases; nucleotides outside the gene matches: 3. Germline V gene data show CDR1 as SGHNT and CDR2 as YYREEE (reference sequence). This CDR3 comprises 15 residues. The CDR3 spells CASSLGLAGGYEQYF. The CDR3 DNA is TGTGCCAGCAGCTTGGGGCTAGCGGGGGGATACGAGCAGTACTTC.

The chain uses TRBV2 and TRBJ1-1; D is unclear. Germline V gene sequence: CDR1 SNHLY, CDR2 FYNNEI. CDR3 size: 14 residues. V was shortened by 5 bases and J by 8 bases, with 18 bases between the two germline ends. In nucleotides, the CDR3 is TGTGCCAGCAGTCTTAATAGAGGTGCGTGGGAAGCTTTCTTT. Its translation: CASSLNRGAWEAFF.

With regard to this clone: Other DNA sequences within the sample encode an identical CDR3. CDR3 nucleotides: TGTGCCAGCAGTTTGGGGGGAACTAATGAAAAACTGTTTTTT. It codes for CASSLGGTNEKLFF. The chain couples TRBV28 to TRBJ1-4; tentative D call: TRBD1 (5 bases). Germline CDR1 MDHEN, CDR2 SYDVKM. With 3 bases removed from V and 1 base from J, the gap between germline ends came to 6 bases. CDR3 length: 14 amino acids.

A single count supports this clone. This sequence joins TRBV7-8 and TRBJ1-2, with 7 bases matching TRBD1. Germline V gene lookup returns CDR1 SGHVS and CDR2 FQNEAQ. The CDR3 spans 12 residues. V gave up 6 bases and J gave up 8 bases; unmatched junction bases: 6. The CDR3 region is CASSNRGRGYTF. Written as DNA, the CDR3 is TGTGCCAGCAGTAACAGGGGCAGGGGCTACACCTTC.

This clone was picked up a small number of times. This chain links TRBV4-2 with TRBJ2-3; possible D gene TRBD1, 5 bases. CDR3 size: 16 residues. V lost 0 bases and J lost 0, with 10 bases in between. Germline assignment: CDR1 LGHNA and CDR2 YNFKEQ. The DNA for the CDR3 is TGTGCCAGCAGCCAAGAACGAGGACAAAGCACAGATACGCAGTATTTT. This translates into CASSQERGQSTDTQYF.

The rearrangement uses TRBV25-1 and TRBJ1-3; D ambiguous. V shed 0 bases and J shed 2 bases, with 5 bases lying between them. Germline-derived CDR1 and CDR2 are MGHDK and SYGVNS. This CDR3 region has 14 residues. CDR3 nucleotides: TGTGCCAGCAGTGAATACGGGGCTGGAAACACCATATATTTT. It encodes CASSEYGAGNTIYF.

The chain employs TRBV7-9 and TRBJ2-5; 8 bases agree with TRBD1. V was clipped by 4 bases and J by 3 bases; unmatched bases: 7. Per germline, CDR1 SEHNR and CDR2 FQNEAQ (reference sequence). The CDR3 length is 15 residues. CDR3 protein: CASSSTLTGEETQYF. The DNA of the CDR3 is TGTGCCAGCAGCTCAACACTGACAGGGGAAGAGACCCAGTACTTC.

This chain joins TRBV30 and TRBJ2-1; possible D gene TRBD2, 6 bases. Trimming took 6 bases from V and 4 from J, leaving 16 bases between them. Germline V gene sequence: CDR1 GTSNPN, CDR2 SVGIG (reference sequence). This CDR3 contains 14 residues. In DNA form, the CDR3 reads TGTGCCTGTCGGGACTCACAAAATTACAATGAGCAGTTCTTC. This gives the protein CACRDSQNYNEQFF.

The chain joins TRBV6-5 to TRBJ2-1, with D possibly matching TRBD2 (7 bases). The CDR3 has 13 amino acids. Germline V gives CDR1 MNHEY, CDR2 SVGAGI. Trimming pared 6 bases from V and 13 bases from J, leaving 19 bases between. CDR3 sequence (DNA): TGTGCCAGCAGGGCGGGGGCCCTGGCGGACCAGTTCTTC. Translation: CASRAGALADQFF.

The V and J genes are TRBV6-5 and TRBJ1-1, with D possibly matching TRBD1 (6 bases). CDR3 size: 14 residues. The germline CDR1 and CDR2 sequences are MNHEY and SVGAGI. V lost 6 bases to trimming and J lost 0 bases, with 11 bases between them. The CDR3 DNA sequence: TGTGCCAGCAGCCGCAGGGGCGTGAACACTGAAGCTTTCTTT. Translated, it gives CASSRRGVNTEAFF.

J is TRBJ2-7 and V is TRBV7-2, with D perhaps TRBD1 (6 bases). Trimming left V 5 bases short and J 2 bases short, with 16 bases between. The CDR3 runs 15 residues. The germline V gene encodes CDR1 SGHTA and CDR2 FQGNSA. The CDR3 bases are TGTGCCAGCAGCGAAACAGGGCGAAATGCCTACGAGCAGTACTTC. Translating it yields CASSETGRNAYEQYF.

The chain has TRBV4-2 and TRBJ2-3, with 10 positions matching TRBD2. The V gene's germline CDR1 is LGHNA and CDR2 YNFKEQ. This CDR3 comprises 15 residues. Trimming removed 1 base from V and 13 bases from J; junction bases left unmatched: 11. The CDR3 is CASSQGGLAGDWKYF. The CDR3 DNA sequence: TGTGCCAGCAGCCAAGGAGGCCTAGCGGGAGACTGGAAGTATTTT.

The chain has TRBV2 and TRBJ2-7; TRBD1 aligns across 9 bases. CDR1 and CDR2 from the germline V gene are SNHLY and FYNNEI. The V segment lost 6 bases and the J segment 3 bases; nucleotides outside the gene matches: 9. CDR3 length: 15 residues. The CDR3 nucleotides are TGTGCCAGCAGGGGGAGGGGACAGGGTCGCTACGAGCAGTACTTC. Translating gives CASRGRGQGRYEQYF.

CDR3 region: CASSLVAQALGGHETQYF. The CDR3 DNA sequence: TGTGCCAGCAGCTTAGTGGCGCAGGCCCTAGGGGGCCACGAGACCCAGTACTTC. The J gene is TRBJ2-5, the V gene TRBV7-6; 7 positions agree with TRBD1. After removal of 1 base from V and 5 bases from J, the junction contained 16 bases not matched to a gene. Germline loops: CDR1 SGHVS, CDR2 FNYEAQ. CDR3 length: 18 amino acids.